One and the same sample provided the 5 T cell receptor beta chains below, sequenced in a study of technical replicates of blood from several donors (dated by TCRdb to about 2017). Library generation was performed with the immunoSEQ multiplex PCR assay. TCRdb mirrors the immuneACCESS table, restricted to in-frame sequences. Some clones are absent from its copies; in checked studies, under half trace to an unresolved V gene, and the reason for the others is unknown. The sample has approximately 73,000 clones on record, around 93% of them singletons. The ten top clones hold roughly 0.26% of the sample. Specimen: T cells isolated from PBMCs. Source of these receptors: a human donor in good health.

This sequence joins TRBV19 and TRBJ1-1; 7 bases are shared with TRBD1. The CDR3 runs 14 residues. V lost 5 bases, J lost 6 bases, and 9 bases stayed unmatched. Germline CDR1 and CDR2: LNHDA and SQIVND (reference sequence). CDR3 sequence reads: CASSAHTGDPEAFF. For the CDR3, the DNA is TGTGCCAGTAGTGCTCATACAGGGGACCCTGAAGCTTTCTTT.

J is TRBJ1-2 and V is TRBV25-1; 11 nucleotides agree with TRBD1. Looked up from germline, CDR1 is MGHDK and CDR2 is SYGVNS. Trimming took 4 bases from V and 7 from J; bases not matched to a gene: 8. The CDR3 length is 15 residues. CDR3 region: CASSASPGQGGGYTF. The CDR3 bases are TGTGCCAGCAGTGCGTCGCCGGGACAGGGGGGTGGCTACACCTTC.

This chain uses TRBV6-5 with TRBJ1-2; 11 nucleotides line up with TRBD1. This CDR3 has 15 residues. Germline values: CDR1 MNHEY, CDR2 SVGAGI. V lost 5 bases and J lost 4; bases outside the gene matches: 6. CDR3 in amino acids: CASSQGQGVLYGYTF. CDR3 nucleotides: TGTGCCAGCAGTCAGGGACAGGGGGTGCTCTATGGCTACACCTTC.

The gene calls are TRBV9 and TRBJ2-6; maybe TRBD2 (6 bases). Germline V gene lookup returns CDR1 SGDLS and CDR2 YYNGEE. The CDR3 is 19 residues long. The V end was cut by 2 bases, the J end by 1 base, with 19 bases between. The CDR3 DNA sequence: TGTGCCAGCAGCGTCTGGGGGTCGGGACTTGGGTCTGGGGCCAACGTCCTGACTTTC. Protein: CASSVWGSGLGSGANVLTF.

The rearrangement uses TRBV6-5 and TRBJ2-7; TRBD1 matches 7 bases. This CDR3 has 12 residues. CDR1 MNHEY and CDR2 SVGAGI come from the germline V gene. After removal of 10 bases from V and 5 bases from J, the junction contained 8 bases not matched to a gene. CDR3 region: CATTDRAHEQYF. The CDR3 DNA is TGTGCCACCACTGACAGGGCCCACGAGCAGTACTTC.